The following is a T cell receptor (beta chain) sequence with its context. The data stem from a study of blood T cell repertoires in COVID-19. Clones were read by immunoSEQ multiplex PCR, and TCRdb kept only the in-frame ones, dropping some. This table has 150,000 to 200,000 clones, about 90% appearing once. Looked up from germline, CDR1 is SGDLS and CDR2 is YYNGEE. This CDR3 comprises 16 residues. The V and J ends lost 0 bases and 0 bases, in that order; junction bases with no gene match: 3. This sequence joins TRBV9 and TRBJ2-7; 10 bases agree with TRBD2. Sequenced sample: peripheral blood. The sequence was collected from a woman aged 55-70 years with COVID-19, enrolled during active disease. The CDR3 loop is CASSVGAGGSSYEQYF. The CDR3, as DNA: TGTGCCAGCAGCGTAGGAGCGGGAGGGAGCTCCTACGAGCAGTACTTC.